This TCR beta chain derives from a study of cytomegalovirus exposure and HLA in healthy donors. J lost 10 bases, V lost 4 bases, and 10 bases had no gene match. The length of the CDR3 is 15 residues. Per the germline V gene, CDR1 is SGHTA and CDR2 is FQGNSA. About this clone: The antigen remains unidentified.

The PCR was carried out with 60 Vbeta primers and 13 Jbeta primers. Some clones are missing from TCRdb's copy, which holds only in-frame ones; the method was immunoSEQ multiplex PCR. The sample yields 200,000 to 250,000 clones, roughly three quarters seen once. Overall study findings and caveats: Rare TCR sequences predominated, though certain public TCRs were found in many donors. Specificity for CMV antigens was confirmed in vitro for three of the CMV-associated chains.

This sequence originates from a man aged 50 or older in good health and CMV-seronegative. The material sequenced was PBMCs. The chain combines TRBV7-2 with TRBJ2-7; 13 bases are a match to TRBD2. CDR3 nucleotides: TGTGCCAGCAGCTCCCACCCTCGGACTAGCGGGAGACAGTACTTC. Its protein is CASSSHPRTSGRQYF.